One and the same sample provided the 23 T cell receptor beta chains below, sequenced in a study of T-cell memory formation after mild COVID-19. Each CDR3 protein is one row after TCRdb ran MiXCR on the 5' RACE reads. The sample has some 300,000 distinct CDR3 sequences; about 20% are singletons. Sequenced: PBMCs or a T cell subset sorted from them (not recorded which). These TCRs come from a man aged 18 to 29 who had mild COVID-19 (a few samples of this study predate the infection). Cell type and time point are not known.

The table lists this clonotype with many counts. The chain combines TRBV7-6 with TRBJ2-3; D is unclear. V was trimmed by 0 bases and J by 2 bases, leaving 0 bases between them. The CDR3 contains 12 residues. Germline CDR1 reads SGHVS; CDR2 reads FNYEAQ. This CDR3 is CASSLATDTQYF. CDR3 bases: TGTGCCAGCAGCTTAGCCACAGATACGCAGTATTTT.

The chain is built from TRBV5-1 and TRBJ1-1, with D possibly matching TRBD1 (5 bases). Trimming removed 2 bases from V and 1 base from J, with 12 bases in between. The germline CDR1 and CDR2 sequences are SGHRS and YFSETQ. The CDR3 sequence is 15 residues long. The CDR3 loop reads CASSFFGTGNTEAFF. CDR3 DNA sequence: TGCGCCAGCAGCTTTTTTGGGACTGGGAACACTGAAGCTTTCTTT.

The chain is built from TRBV6-2 or TRBV6-3 and TRBJ2-7; possibly TRBD1 or TRBD2 for D (6 bases each). The CDR3 spans 13 residues. Germline V CDR1 and CDR2: MNHEY, SVGEGT. Trimming removed 3 bases from V and 5 bases from J, with 11 bases in between. The CDR3, as DNA: TGTGCCAGCAGTTATGGGGGGCGCAACGAGCAGTACTTC. Translating gives CASSYGGRNEQYF.

The chain is built from TRBV20-1 and TRBJ2-5; D unresolved. Trimming removed 3 bases at V and 5 bases at J, with 13 bases between. Germline V CDR1 and CDR2: DFQATT, SNEGSKA (reference sequence). The CDR3 consists of 13 residues. As DNA, the CDR3 is TGCAGTGCTAGCGGGTGGGCTCGGGAGACCCAGTACTTC. It yields the protein CSASGWARETQYF.

The chain is built from TRBV7-9 and TRBJ2-7; TRBD1 is a possible D gene (6 bases). With 4 bases removed from V and 2 bases from J, the gap between germline ends came to 12 bases. Germline loops: CDR1 SEHNR, CDR2 FQNEAQ (reference sequence). This CDR3 comprises 14 residues. The CDR3 reads CASSSFRGAYEQYF. CDR3 DNA sequence: TGTGCCAGCAGCTCCTTCAGGGGCGCCTACGAGCAGTACTTC.

The chain recombines TRBV25-1 with TRBJ1-3; no clear D gene. Germline V CDR1 and CDR2: MGHDK, SYGVNS. The CDR3 length is 12 residues. The V end was cut by 5 bases, the J end by 3 bases, with 5 bases between. The CDR3 sequence is CASSKVGNTIYF. The CDR3 nucleotides read TGTGCCAGCAGTAAGGTTGGAAACACCATATATTTT.

The rearrangement joins TRBV10-3 to TRBJ2-7; perhaps TRBD2 as D (6 bases). V lost 7 bases and J 4 bases, leaving 14 bases between the germline ends. Germline V gene lookup returns CDR1 ENHRY and CDR2 SYGVKD. The CDR3 contains 13 residues. The CDR3 reads CAITRDSTYEQYF. In DNA form, the CDR3 reads TGTGCCATCACGCGGGACTCTACTTACGAGCAGTACTTC.

This clonotype was found a few times. CDR3 bases: TGTGCCAGCGGGATGAGGGCCCTTAACACCGGGGAGCTGTTTTTT. It translates to CASGMRALNTGELFF. The chain links TRBV27 to TRBJ2-2; weak D call: TRBD2 (5 bases). CDR3 length equals 15 residues. The germline gives CDR1 MNHEY, CDR2 SMNVEV (reference sequence). V shed 8 bases and J shed 2 bases, with 15 bases lying between them.

This clonotype occurred a few times. This CDR3 is CASGGNMYEQYF. DNA for the CDR3: TGTGCCAGCGGGGGGAACATGTACGAGCAGTACTTC. The rearrangement links TRBV12-3 or TRBV12-4 to TRBJ2-7, with D maybe TRBD2 (6 bases). This CDR3 comprises 12 residues. V dropped 8 bases and J dropped 4 bases, with 12 bases sitting between them.

This clonotype was seen only a few times. V usage is TRBV5-1 and J usage is TRBJ2-5, with D perhaps matching TRBD2 (5 bases). Germline V lookup: CDR1 SGHRS, CDR2 YFSETQ. The V and J ends lost 1 base and 4 bases respectively, with 11 bases between them. The CDR3 is 14 amino acids. This CDR3 reads CASSLNLGGETQYF. The CDR3 DNA sequence: TGCGCCAGCAGCTTGAACCTTGGAGGAGAGACCCAGTACTTC.

The chain is built from TRBV7-2 and TRBJ1-1; tentative D call: TRBD1 (6 bases). There are 12 residues in the CDR3. Between the trimmed V and J ends, which lost 6 bases and 8 bases, there was a span of 13 bases. Looked up from germline, CDR1 is SGHTA and CDR2 is FQGNSA. CDR3 sequence reads: CASRRGDSEAFF. The DNA of the CDR3 is TGTGCCAGCAGGAGGGGGGACTCCGAAGCTTTCTTT.

This clonotype was picked up a small number of times. The chain combines TRBV27 with TRBJ2-7; no definite D call. The CDR3 length is 14 residues. The germline CDR1 and CDR2 sequences are MNHEY and SMNVEV (reference sequence). With 3 bases removed from V and 0 bases from J, the gap between germline ends came to 9 bases. The CDR3 protein is CASSFVRNSYEQYF. The DNA of the CDR3 is TGTGCCAGCAGTTTTGTACGTAACTCCTACGAGCAGTACTTC.

The chain recombines TRBV6-6 with TRBJ1-6; 8 bases line up with TRBD1. V lost 0 bases and J lost 9; bases outside the gene matches: 7. CDR3 length: 16 residues. Per germline, CDR1 MNHNY and CDR2 SVGAGI (reference sequence). In DNA, the CDR3 is TGTGCCAGCAGTTACTCGGGGGGGACAGGCGGTTCACCCCTCCACTTT. Amino acids: CASSYSGGTGGSPLHF.

The gene calls are TRBV24-1 and TRBJ2-1; 9 nucleotides match TRBD2. The germline V gene has CDR1 KGHDR and CDR2 SFDVKD. The ends lost 5 bases at V and 6 bases at J; junction bases unmatched: 4. This CDR3 has 14 residues. The CDR3 protein is CATSATTSGNEQFF. The DNA for the CDR3 is TGTGCCACCAGTGCCACGACTAGCGGCAATGAGCAGTTCTTC.

This clonotype was picked up a small number of times. This chain uses TRBV30 with TRBJ2-7; 8 bases map to TRBD1. The germline V gene has CDR1 GTSNPN and CDR2 SVGIG (reference sequence). This CDR3 spans 11 amino acids. With V trimmed by 5 bases and J by 3 bases, 0 bases remained unmatched. Here the CDR3 DNA reads TGTGCCTGGGGGACAGGCTACGAGCAGTACTTC. Protein product: CAWGTGYEQYF.

The gene calls are TRBV5-4 and TRBJ2-7, with 8 positions matching TRBD1. With 4 bases clipped from V and 4 bases from J, the junction kept 4 bases outside the gene matches. Germline loops: CDR1 SGHNT, CDR2 YYREEE (reference sequence). CDR3 size: 13 residues. Here the CDR3 DNA reads TGTGCCAGCAGCAGACAGGGGAAATACGAGCAGTACTTC. This gives the protein CASSRQGKYEQYF.

This clonotype occurred a few times. The V call is TRBV7-2, the J call TRBJ2-1, with TRBD2 identical over 9 bases. The germline V gene has CDR1 SGHTA and CDR2 FQGNSA. CDR3 length equals 16 residues. Germline trimming cut 1 base from V and 3 bases from J; bases unmatched to any gene: 4. The CDR3 loop reads CASSLVSGGLYNEQFF. The CDR3 nucleotides read TGTGCCAGCAGCTTAGTTAGCGGGGGCCTCTACAATGAGCAGTTCTTC.

V is TRBV7-9 and J is TRBJ1-5; 8 nucleotides agree with TRBD1. With 10 bases clipped from V and 6 bases from J, the junction kept 5 bases outside the gene matches. This CDR3 has 12 residues. Germline V gene data show CDR1 as SEHNR and CDR2 as FQNEAQ (reference sequence). This CDR3 is CATGQGPQPQHF. The CDR3 DNA is TGTGCCACCGGACAGGGCCCTCAGCCCCAGCATTTT.

The chain uses TRBV9 and TRBJ2-7, with 7 bases lining up with TRBD2. Germline CDR1 reads SGDLS; CDR2 reads YYNGEE. The CDR3 spans 18 residues. Unmatched junction bases numbered 17, after V lost 3 bases and J lost 2 bases. CDR3 residues: CASSGRRGLAEDAYEQYV. The CDR3 bases are TGTGCCAGCAGCGGGAGGCGAGGGCTAGCGGAAGACGCCTACGAGCAGTACGTC.

This clonotype was recorded a few times. V and J are TRBV19 and TRBJ2-7, with D possibly being TRBD1 or TRBD2 (5 bases each). Trimming took off 3 bases at V and 0 bases at J, with 15 bases between the two ends. The CDR3 is 16 amino acids. Germline CDR1 reads LNHDA; CDR2 reads SQIVND (reference sequence). DNA of the CDR3: TGTGCCAGTAGTATGAGTCCGGGACGAAGCTCCTACGAGCAGTACTTC. Encoded protein: CASSMSPGRSSYEQYF.

CDR3 nucleotide sequence: TGTGCCAGCAGCGCGGGAGATGTGGCTTTCTTT. Its translation is CASSAGDVAFF. The chain combines TRBV7-3 with TRBJ1-1; D not resolved. V was shortened by 5 bases and J by 11 bases, with 12 bases between the two germline ends. CDR3 length equals 11 residues. Germline CDR1 and CDR2: SGHTA and FQGTGA.

The chain combines TRBV28 with TRBJ2-6, with no clear D. Germline CDR1 reads MDHEN; CDR2 reads SYDVKM. The CDR3 extends over 15 amino acids. V was cut by 7 bases and J by 0 bases, with 10 bases left in between. The CDR3 loop is CASKRWSSGANVLTF. The CDR3 DNA sequence: TGTGCCAGCAAGAGGTGGAGCTCTGGGGCCAACGTCCTGACTTTC.

This clonotype was observed a handful of times. The chain couples TRBV20-1 to TRBJ2-5; no clear D gene. Germline CDR1 and CDR2: DFQATT and SNEGSKA (reference sequence). CDR3 size: 16 residues. Trimming left V 8 bases short and J 2 bases short, with 24 bases between. The chain's CDR3 is CSPNSNSRQVQETQYF. In DNA form, the CDR3 reads TGCAGTCCAAACTCCAACTCCAGGCAGGTACAAGAGACCCAGTACTTC.